Listed below are T cell receptor beta chains from one sample, sequenced in a study of blood T cell repertoires in COVID-19. Only in-frame clones appear in the TCRdb table, and some are missing; sequencing was by immunoSEQ multiplex PCR. Of some 70,000 clones listed, 80% to 90% are singletons. Sequenced input: peripheral blood. The source of these receptors is a man aged 55 to 70 with acute or convalescent COVID-19. CDR3s include the opening cysteine and the closing phenylalanine or tryptophan. Each record gives: D gene, clone size, J gene, V gene, CDR3 protein, CDR3 DNA. The D gene is left open where the match is weak. For some rows the clone size is stated as once, few or many, or as a class when expanded; others skip it.

d_gene: .
abundance: .
j_gene: TRBJ2-7
v_gene: TRBV12-1
CDR3aa: CASSTPGLAGRQYF
CDR3nt: TGTGCCAGCAGCACCCCGGGACTAGCGGGAAGGCAGTACTTC

d_gene: .
abundance: .
j_gene: TRBJ2-7
v_gene: TRBV6-5
CDR3aa: CASSSPPYEQYF
CDR3nt: TGTGCCAGCAGTTCCCCCCCTTACGAGCAGTACTTC

d_gene: .
abundance: .
j_gene: TRBJ2-2
v_gene: TRBV7-3
CDR3aa: CASSPHASENTGELFF
CDR3nt: TGTGCCAGCAGCCCCCATGCTAGCGAGAACACCGGGGAGCTGTTTTTT

d_gene: TRBD1
abundance: .
j_gene: TRBJ1-2
v_gene: TRBV7-9
CDR3aa: CASSPDRGYGYTF
CDR3nt: TGTGCCAGCAGCCCGGACAGGGGGTATGGCTACACCTTC

d_gene: .
abundance: once
j_gene: TRBJ1-3
v_gene: TRBV27
CDR3aa: CASSLQGDSPGNTIYF
CDR3nt: TGTGCCAGCAGTTTGCAGGGCGACAGTCCTGGAAACACCATATATTTT

d_gene: .
abundance: once
j_gene: TRBJ2-1
v_gene: TRBV9
CDR3aa: CASSVGSMSSYNEQFF
CDR3nt: TGTGCCAGCAGCGTAGGGAGCATGAGCTCCTACAATGAGCAGTTCTTC

d_gene: TRBD1
abundance: .
j_gene: TRBJ1-5
v_gene: TRBV6-5
CDR3aa: CASRTDRVVQPQHF
CDR3nt: TGTGCCAGCAGAACGGACAGGGTGGTTCAGCCCCAGCATTTT

d_gene: TRBD2
abundance: once
j_gene: TRBJ2-5
v_gene: TRBV3-1/TRBV3-2
CDR3aa: CASSQDTTSGRETQYF
CDR3nt: TGTGCCAGCAGCCAAGATACTACTAGCGGGCGGGAGACCCAGTACTTC

d_gene: TRBD1
abundance: once
j_gene: TRBJ2-3
v_gene: TRBV11-2
CDR3aa: CASSPDRGGDTQYF
CDR3nt: TGTGCCAGCAGCCCGGACAGGGGGGGAGATACGCAGTATTTT

d_gene: TRBD1
abundance: .
j_gene: TRBJ2-2
v_gene: TRBV6-4
CDR3aa: CASSPDRGPTGELFF
CDR3nt: TGTGCCAGCAGTCCCGACAGGGGCCCCACCGGGGAGCTGTTTTTT

d_gene: TRBD1
abundance: .
j_gene: TRBJ2-1
v_gene: TRBV18
CDR3aa: CASSLDRGGDNEQFF
CDR3nt: TGTGCCAGCTCCCTTGACAGGGGTGGCGACAATGAGCAGTTCTTC

d_gene: .
abundance: .
j_gene: TRBJ1-6
v_gene: TRBV7-3
CDR3aa: CASSSNPGNSPLHF
CDR3nt: TGTGCCAGCAGCTCAAATCCGGGGAACTCACCCCTCCACTTT

d_gene: .
abundance: few
j_gene: TRBJ2-3
v_gene: TRBV3-1/TRBV3-2
CDR3aa: CASSQVRGSGSGTDTQYF
CDR3nt: TGTGCCAGCAGCCAAGTTCGGGGGAGTGGGTCGGGCACAGATACGCAGTATTTT

d_gene: .
abundance: .
j_gene: TRBJ1-3
v_gene: TRBV9
CDR3aa: CASSTGRNTIYF
CDR3nt: TGTGCCAGCAGCACAGGAAGAAACACCATATATTTT

d_gene: TRBD1
abundance: .
j_gene: TRBJ2-5
v_gene: TRBV2
CDR3aa: CASRQQGAGETQYF
CDR3nt: TGTGCCAGCAGACAACAGGGGGCCGGGGAGACCCAGTACTTC

d_gene: .
abundance: .
j_gene: TRBJ1-5
v_gene: TRBV18
CDR3aa: CASSPQGRDQPQHF
CDR3nt: TGTGCCAGCTCACCACAAGGGAGAGATCAGCCCCAGCATTTT

d_gene: TRBD1
abundance: .
j_gene: TRBJ1-4
v_gene: TRBV19
CDR3aa: CASSWDRGSNEKLFF
CDR3nt: TGTGCCAGTAGTTGGGACAGGGGCTCTAACGAAAAACTGTTTTTT

d_gene: .
abundance: .
j_gene: TRBJ1-4
v_gene: TRBV19
CDR3aa: CASSKGDFNEKLFF
CDR3nt: TGTGCCAGTAGTAAAGGGGATTTTAATGAAAAACTGTTTTTT

d_gene: TRBD1
abundance: .
j_gene: TRBJ1-2
v_gene: TRBV6-2/TRBV6-3
CDR3aa: CASSSVGQGLPNYGYTF
CDR3nt: TGTGCCAGCAGTTCCGTGGGACAGGGGCTCCCTAACTATGGCTACACCTTC

d_gene: TRBD1
abundance: .
j_gene: TRBJ1-6
v_gene: TRBV6-6
CDR3aa: CASSPRQGGSPLHF
CDR3nt: TGTGCCAGCAGTCCCCGACAGGGTGGATCACCCCTCCACTTT

d_gene: .
abundance: .
j_gene: TRBJ2-7
v_gene: TRBV10-3
CDR3aa: CAISDNRAHSSYEQYF
CDR3nt: TGTGCCATCAGTGATAACAGGGCTCACTCGTCCTACGAGCAGTACTTC

d_gene: .
abundance: .
j_gene: TRBJ2-2
v_gene: TRBV5-1
CDR3aa: CASSWDTMNTGELFF
CDR3nt: TGCGCCAGCAGCTGGGACACGATGAACACCGGGGAGCTGTTTTTT

d_gene: TRBD1
abundance: .
j_gene: TRBJ1-6
v_gene: TRBV5-1
CDR3aa: CASSLEEGTGSSPLHF
CDR3nt: TGCGCCAGCAGCTTGGAGGAGGGGACAGGGTCTTCACCCCTCCACTTT

d_gene: .
abundance: .
j_gene: TRBJ1-3
v_gene: TRBV7-8
CDR3aa: CASSLDQGRDTIYF
CDR3nt: TGTGCCAGCAGCTTAGATCAGGGAAGGGACACCATATATTTT

d_gene: TRBD1
abundance: .
j_gene: TRBJ2-7
v_gene: TRBV7-8
CDR3aa: CASSLRTGTYEQYF
CDR3nt: TGTGCCAGCAGCTTGAGGACAGGAACCTACGAGCAGTACTTC

d_gene: .
abundance: .
j_gene: TRBJ1-6
v_gene: TRBV6-6
CDR3aa: CASRAPNSPLHF
CDR3nt: TGTGCCAGCAGAGCGCCCAATTCACCCCTCCACTTT

d_gene: TRBD1
abundance: once
j_gene: TRBJ2-7
v_gene: TRBV15
CDR3aa: CATSRGPGQGASFSYEQYF
CDR3nt: TGTGCCACCAGCAGAGGTCCAGGACAGGGAGCTTCCTTCAGCTACGAGCAGTACTTC

d_gene: .
abundance: .
j_gene: TRBJ2-3
v_gene: TRBV18
CDR3aa: CASSPSGRDTQYF
CDR3nt: TGTGCCAGCTCACCATCGGGAAGAGATACGCAGTATTTT

d_gene: .
abundance: .
j_gene: TRBJ1-1
v_gene: TRBV19
CDR3aa: CASSIGLGGGIRNTEAFF
CDR3nt: TGTGCCAGTAGTATAGGCCTGGGAGGCGGTATTCGGAACACTGAAGCTTTCTTT

d_gene: TRBD2
abundance: .
j_gene: TRBJ2-3
v_gene: TRBV19
CDR3aa: CASSTSGSTDTQYF
CDR3nt: TGTGCCAGTAGTACTAGCGGGAGTACAGATACGCAGTATTTT

d_gene: TRBD2
abundance: .
j_gene: TRBJ2-5
v_gene: TRBV5-4
CDR3aa: CASSERRLARETQYF
CDR3nt: TGTGCCAGCAGCGAGAGACGACTAGCGCGGGAGACCCAGTACTTC

d_gene: .
abundance: once
j_gene: TRBJ2-3
v_gene: TRBV27
CDR3aa: CASQRRALVDTQYF
CDR3nt: TGTGCCAGCCAAAGGCGGGCCCTCGTAGATACGCAGTATTTT

d_gene: TRBD2
abundance: .
j_gene: TRBJ2-3
v_gene: TRBV5-6
CDR3aa: CASRPSGRTDTQYF
CDR3nt: TGTGCCAGCAGACCTAGCGGGAGAACAGATACGCAGTATTTT

d_gene: TRBD2
abundance: .
j_gene: TRBJ2-1
v_gene: TRBV5-1
CDR3aa: CASRHRASATSGANNEQFF
CDR3nt: TGCGCCAGCAGACACAGGGCCAGCGCAACTAGCGGGGCCAACAATGAGCAGTTCTTC

d_gene: .
abundance: .
j_gene: TRBJ2-2
v_gene: TRBV28
CDR3aa: CASSLRGTNTGELFF
CDR3nt: TGTGCCAGCAGTTTGAGGGGGACGAACACCGGGGAGCTGTTTTTT

d_gene: TRBD2
abundance: .
j_gene: TRBJ2-1
v_gene: TRBV11-3
CDR3aa: CASSSAEVAGRGEQFF
CDR3nt: TGTGCCAGCAGCTCGGCGGAGGTAGCGGGAAGGGGTGAGCAGTTCTTC

d_gene: .
abundance: few
j_gene: TRBJ1-4
v_gene: TRBV18
CDR3aa: CASSPASGARNEKLFF
CDR3nt: TGTGCCAGCTCACCCGCGTCAGGGGCGAGAAATGAAAAACTGTTTTTT

d_gene: TRBD2
abundance: .
j_gene: TRBJ2-3
v_gene: TRBV9
CDR3aa: CASSFSHSGGSTDTQYF
CDR3nt: TGTGCCAGCAGCTTTTCACATAGCGGGGGGAGCACAGATACGCAGTATTTT

d_gene: TRBD2
abundance: .
j_gene: TRBJ2-3
v_gene: TRBV5-1
CDR3aa: CASSLITSAPLTDTQYF
CDR3nt: TGCGCCAGCAGCTTGATTACTAGCGCCCCCCTCACAGATACGCAGTATTTT

d_gene: TRBD1
abundance: .
j_gene: TRBJ1-2
v_gene: TRBV10-3
CDR3aa: CAISEGTEKGYTF
CDR3nt: TGTGCCATCAGTGAGGGGACAGAGAAGGGCTACACCTTC

d_gene: .
abundance: .
j_gene: TRBJ1-1
v_gene: TRBV2
CDR3aa: CASSELGLWEAFF
CDR3nt: TGTGCCAGCAGTGAACTCGGACTTTGGGAAGCTTTCTTT

d_gene: .
abundance: .
j_gene: TRBJ1-4
v_gene: TRBV6-5
CDR3aa: CASNLGQPDEKLFF
CDR3nt: TGTGCCAGCAACCTCGGACAGCCCGATGAAAAACTGTTTTTT

d_gene: .
abundance: .
j_gene: TRBJ2-5
v_gene: TRBV7-3
CDR3aa: CASSLSGVETQYF
CDR3nt: TGTGCCAGCAGCTTATCAGGTGTCGAGACCCAGTACTTC

d_gene: TRBD1
abundance: once
j_gene: TRBJ2-5
v_gene: TRBV5-1
CDR3aa: CASSAGDRGRRETQYF
CDR3nt: TGCGCCAGCAGCGCCGGTGACAGGGGACGTCGAGAGACCCAGTACTTC

d_gene: .
abundance: .
j_gene: TRBJ1-5
v_gene: TRBV6-6
CDR3aa: CASSYVGRGQPQHF
CDR3nt: TGTGCCAGCAGTTACGTGGGTCGGGGTCAGCCCCAGCATTTT

d_gene: .
abundance: .
j_gene: TRBJ1-6
v_gene: TRBV28
CDR3aa: CASSLLSSSYNSPLHF
CDR3nt: TGTGCCAGCAGTTTACTGTCTAGCTCCTATAATTCACCCCTCCACTTT

d_gene: TRBD1
abundance: .
j_gene: TRBJ1-5
v_gene: TRBV24-1
CDR3aa: CATSDHPGTGFGNQPQHF
CDR3nt: TGTGCCACCAGTGATCACCCCGGGACAGGGTTCGGGAATCAGCCCCAGCATTTT

d_gene: .
abundance: .
j_gene: TRBJ1-5
v_gene: TRBV5-1
CDR3aa: CASSRGAGPQHF
CDR3nt: TGCGCCAGCAGCCGCGGGGCGGGTCCCCAGCATTTT

d_gene: .
abundance: .
j_gene: TRBJ2-5
v_gene: TRBV11-1
CDR3aa: CASSLGRVDQETQYF
CDR3nt: TGTGCCAGCAGCTTAGGACGGGTCGATCAAGAGACCCAGTACTTC

d_gene: .
abundance: .
j_gene: TRBJ1-1
v_gene: TRBV19
CDR3aa: CASSQGQNTEAFF
CDR3nt: TGTGCCAGTAGCCAGGGACAGAACACTGAAGCTTTCTTT

d_gene: .
abundance: .
j_gene: TRBJ1-1
v_gene: TRBV5-1
CDR3aa: CASSLVAGARDTEAFF
CDR3nt: TGCGCCAGCAGCTTGGTTGCAGGGGCACGGGATACTGAAGCTTTCTTT

d_gene: TRBD2
abundance: once
j_gene: TRBJ2-7
v_gene: TRBV29-1
CDR3aa: CSVESLSLGEGILSYEQYF
CDR3nt: TGCAGCGTTGAAAGCTTGAGTCTGGGGGAGGGAATCCTCTCCTACGAGCAGTACTTC

d_gene: TRBD2
abundance: once
j_gene: TRBJ2-5
v_gene: TRBV30
CDR3aa: CAWSKGVLAGGRETQYF
CDR3nt: TGTGCCTGGAGTAAGGGGGTACTAGCGGGAGGTCGGGAGACCCAGTACTTC

d_gene: TRBD2
abundance: .
j_gene: TRBJ2-5
v_gene: TRBV5-1
CDR3aa: CASSLPSGERGETQYF
CDR3nt: TGCGCCAGCAGCTTGCCTAGCGGGGAAAGAGGAGAGACCCAGTACTTC

d_gene: .
abundance: .
j_gene: TRBJ1-3
v_gene: TRBV10-2
CDR3aa: CASNPGGRNTIYF
CDR3nt: TGCGCCAGCAATCCGGGGGGGAGAAACACCATATATTTT

d_gene: TRBD1
abundance: .
j_gene: TRBJ1-6
v_gene: TRBV12-3/TRBV12-4
CDR3aa: CACRAGGNSPLHF
CDR3nt: TGTGCCTGCCGGGCAGGGGGTAATTCACCCCTCCACTTT

d_gene: TRBD1
abundance: .
j_gene: TRBJ1-5
v_gene: TRBV2
CDR3aa: CASSRPPGQGYNQPQHF
CDR3nt: TGTGCCAGCAGCCGACCTCCGGGACAGGGCTACAATCAGCCCCAGCATTTT

d_gene: .
abundance: .
j_gene: TRBJ2-3
v_gene: TRBV12-3/TRBV12-4
CDR3aa: CASKRDSTDTQYF
CDR3nt: TGTGCCAGCAAACGGGACTCCACAGATACGCAGTATTTT

d_gene: .
abundance: .
j_gene: TRBJ1-6
v_gene: TRBV9
CDR3aa: CASSVALMNSPLHF
CDR3nt: TGTGCCAGCAGCGTAGCACTCATGAATTCACCCCTCCACTTT

d_gene: .
abundance: .
j_gene: TRBJ2-2
v_gene: TRBV30
CDR3aa: CAWRLQGGSGELFF
CDR3nt: TGTGCCTGGAGGTTACAGGGCGGGTCCGGGGAGCTGTTTTTT